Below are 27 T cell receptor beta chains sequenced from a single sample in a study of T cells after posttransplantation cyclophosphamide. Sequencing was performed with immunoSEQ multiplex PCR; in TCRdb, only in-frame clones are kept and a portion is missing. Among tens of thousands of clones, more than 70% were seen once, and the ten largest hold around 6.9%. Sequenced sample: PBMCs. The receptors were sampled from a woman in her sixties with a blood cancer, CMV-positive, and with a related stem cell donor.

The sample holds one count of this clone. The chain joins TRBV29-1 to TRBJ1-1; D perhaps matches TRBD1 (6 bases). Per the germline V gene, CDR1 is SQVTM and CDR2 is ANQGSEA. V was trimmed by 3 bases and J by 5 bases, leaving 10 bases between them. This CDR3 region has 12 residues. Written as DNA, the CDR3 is TGCAGCGTTGACAGGGGAAGGACTGAAGCTTTCTTT. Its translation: CSVDRGRTEAFF.

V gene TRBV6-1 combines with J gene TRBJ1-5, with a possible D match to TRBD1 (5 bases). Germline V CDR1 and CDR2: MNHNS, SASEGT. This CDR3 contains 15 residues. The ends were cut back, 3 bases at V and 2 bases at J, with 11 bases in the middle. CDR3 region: CASSEVPGRNQPQHF. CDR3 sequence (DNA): TGTGCCAGCAGTGAGGTGCCAGGGCGCAATCAGCCCCAGCATTTT.

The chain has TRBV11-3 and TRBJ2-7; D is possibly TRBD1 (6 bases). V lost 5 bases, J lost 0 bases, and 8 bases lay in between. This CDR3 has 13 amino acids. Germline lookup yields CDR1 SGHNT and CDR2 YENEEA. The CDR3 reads CASSTGSSYEQYF. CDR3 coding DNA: TGTGCCAGCAGCACAGGGAGCTCCTACGAGCAGTACTTC.

The CDR3 coding sequence is TGTGCCAGCAGCGTTGGGGACAGGGCGGTTAAGACCCAGTACTTC. Translated: CASSVGDRAVKTQYF. This chain joins TRBV9 and TRBJ2-5; 9 nucleotides agree with TRBD1. The V gene's germline CDR1 is SGDLS and CDR2 YYNGEE. CDR3 length equals 15 residues. J was trimmed by 6 bases and V by 2 bases; bases with no gene match: 8.

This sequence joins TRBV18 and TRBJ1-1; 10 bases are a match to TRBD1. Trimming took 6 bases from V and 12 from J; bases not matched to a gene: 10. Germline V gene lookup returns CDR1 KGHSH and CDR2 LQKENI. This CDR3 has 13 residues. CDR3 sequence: CASSSGQGIVPFF. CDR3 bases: TGTGCCAGCTCGTCGGGACAGGGGATTGTCCCTTTCTTT.

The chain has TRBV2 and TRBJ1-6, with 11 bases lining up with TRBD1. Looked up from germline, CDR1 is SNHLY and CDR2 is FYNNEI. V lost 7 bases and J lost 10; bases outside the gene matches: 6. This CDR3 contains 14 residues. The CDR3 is CASKGTGGSSPLHF. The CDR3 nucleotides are TGTGCCAGCAAGGGGACAGGGGGAAGCTCACCCCTCCACTTT.

The CDR3 DNA reads TGCGCCAGCAGCTTGGGGCAGATCACAGATACGCAGTATTTT. Translating it yields CASSLGQITDTQYF. V usage is TRBV5-1 and J usage is TRBJ2-3; no definite D call. Germline CDR1 is SGHRS and CDR2 is YFSETQ. Trimming cost V 0 bases and J 2 bases, with 7 bases left between them. This CDR3 is 14 amino acids long. Combining the CDR3 with reference TRBV5-1 and TRBJ2-3 gives the whole variable domain KAGVTQTPRYLIKTRGQQVTLSCSPISGHRSVSWYQQTPGQGLQFLFEYFSETQRNKGNFPGRFSGRQFSNSRSEMNVSTLELGDSALYLCASSLGQITDTQYFGPGTRLTVL.

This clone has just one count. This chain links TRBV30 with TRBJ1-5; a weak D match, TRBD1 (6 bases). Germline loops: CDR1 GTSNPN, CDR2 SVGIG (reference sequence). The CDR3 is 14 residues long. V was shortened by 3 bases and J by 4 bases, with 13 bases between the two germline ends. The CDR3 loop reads CAWSRGNGNQPQHF. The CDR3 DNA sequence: TGTGCCTGGAGCAGGGGAAATGGGAATCAGCCCCAGCATTTT.

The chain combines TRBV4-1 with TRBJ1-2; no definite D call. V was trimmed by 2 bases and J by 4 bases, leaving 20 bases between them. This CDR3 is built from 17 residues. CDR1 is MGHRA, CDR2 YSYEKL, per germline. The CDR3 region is CASSQILAPTAGYGYTF. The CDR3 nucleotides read TGCGCCAGCAGCCAAATTCTGGCACCTACGGCGGGCTATGGCTACACCTTC.

CDR3 in DNA: TGTGCCAGTAGACGGCAGGGGTCGCCCAAAAACATTCAGTACTTC. Translated, it gives CASRRQGSPKNIQYF. The chain joins TRBV6-5 to TRBJ2-4; D is possibly TRBD1 (6 bases). V was clipped by 9 bases and J by 2 bases, with 17 bases between them. CDR1 and CDR2 (germline): MNHEY, SVGAGI. CDR3 length: 15 residues.

The CDR3 DNA reads TGTGCCACCAGCAGAGAGCAGGGGGCAGATACGCAGTATTTT. It encodes CATSREQGADTQYF. The chain has TRBV15 and TRBJ2-3; 7 nucleotides agree with TRBD1. CDR3 length equals 14 residues. V gave up 0 bases and J gave up 4 bases; unmatched junction bases: 1. Germline V gene data show CDR1 as LNHNV and CDR2 as YYDKDF (reference sequence). The full variable domain, its missing parts supplied by reference TRBV15 and TRBJ2-3, is DAMVIQNPRYQVTQFGKPVTLSCSQTLNHNVMYWYQQKSSQAPKLLFHYYDKDFNNEADTPDNFQSRRPNTSFCFLDIRSPGLGDTAMYLCATSREQGADTQYFGPGTRLTVL.

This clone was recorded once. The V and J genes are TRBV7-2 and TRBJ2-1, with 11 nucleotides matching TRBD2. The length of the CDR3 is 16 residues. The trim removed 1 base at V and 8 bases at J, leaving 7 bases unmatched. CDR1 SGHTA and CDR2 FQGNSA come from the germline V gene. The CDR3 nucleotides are TGTGCCAGCAGCTTAGTTGGGACTAGCGGTCCGGATGAGCAGTTCTTC. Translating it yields CASSLVGTSGPDEQFF.

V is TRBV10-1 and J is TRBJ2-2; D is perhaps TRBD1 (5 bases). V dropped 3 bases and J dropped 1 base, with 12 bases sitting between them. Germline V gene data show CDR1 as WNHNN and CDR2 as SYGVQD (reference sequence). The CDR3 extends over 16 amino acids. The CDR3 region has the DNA TGCGCCAGCAGTGACCAGGGAATGGGGAACACCGGGGAGCTGTTTTTT. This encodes CASSDQGMGNTGELFF.

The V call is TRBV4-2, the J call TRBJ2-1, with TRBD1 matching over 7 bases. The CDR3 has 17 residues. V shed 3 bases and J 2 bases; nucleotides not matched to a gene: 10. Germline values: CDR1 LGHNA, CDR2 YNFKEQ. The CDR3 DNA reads TGTGCCAGCAGCCATGACCCCGGGACAGATACCTACAATGAGCAGTTCTTC. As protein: CASSHDPGTDTYNEQFF.

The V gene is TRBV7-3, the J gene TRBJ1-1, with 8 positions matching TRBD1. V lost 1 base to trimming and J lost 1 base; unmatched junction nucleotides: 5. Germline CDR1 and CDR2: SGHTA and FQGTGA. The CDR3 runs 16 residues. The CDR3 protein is CASSLRGGTGNTEAFF. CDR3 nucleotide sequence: TGTGCCAGCAGCTTAAGGGGGGGGACAGGGAACACTGAAGCTTTCTTT.

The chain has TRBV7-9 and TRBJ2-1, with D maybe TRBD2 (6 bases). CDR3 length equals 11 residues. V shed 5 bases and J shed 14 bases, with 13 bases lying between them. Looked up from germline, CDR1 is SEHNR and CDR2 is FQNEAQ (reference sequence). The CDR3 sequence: CASSRGWGEFF. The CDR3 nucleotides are TGTGCCAGCAGCCGTGGATGGGGGGAGTTCTTC. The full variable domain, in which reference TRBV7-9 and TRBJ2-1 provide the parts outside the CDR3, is DTGVSQNPRHKITKRGQNVTFRCDPISEHNRLYWYRQTLGQGPEFLTYFQNEAQLEKSRLLSDRFSAERPKGSFSTLEIQRTEQGDSAMYLCASSRGWGEFFGPGTRLTVL.

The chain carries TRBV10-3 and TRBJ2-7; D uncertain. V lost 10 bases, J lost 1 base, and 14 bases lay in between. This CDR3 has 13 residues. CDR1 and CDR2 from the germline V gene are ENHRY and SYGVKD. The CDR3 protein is CATEVGTSYEQYF. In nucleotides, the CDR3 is TGTGCCACCGAGGTTGGCACATCCTACGAGCAGTACTTC.

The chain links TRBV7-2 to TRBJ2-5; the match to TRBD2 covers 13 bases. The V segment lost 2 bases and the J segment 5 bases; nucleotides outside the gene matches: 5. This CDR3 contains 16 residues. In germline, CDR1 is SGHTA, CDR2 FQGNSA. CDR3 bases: TGTGCCAGCAGCTTACTTGGACTAGCGGGAGTGGAGACCCAGTACTTC. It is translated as CASSLLGLAGVETQYF.

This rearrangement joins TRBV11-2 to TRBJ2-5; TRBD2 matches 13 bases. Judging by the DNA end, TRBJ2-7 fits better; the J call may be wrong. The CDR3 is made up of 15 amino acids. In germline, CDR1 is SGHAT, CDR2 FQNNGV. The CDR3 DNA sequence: TGTGCCAGCAGCCCCGGACTAGCGGGAGAGGACGAGCAGTACTTC. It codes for CASSPGLAGEDEQYF.

CDR3 sequence reads: CASSLGGRLDYNEQFF. The CDR3 DNA reads TGTGCCAGCAGCTTGGGGGGGCGCCTAGATTACAATGAGCAGTTCTTC. The rearrangement uses TRBV5-5 and TRBJ2-1; weak D call: TRBD1 (6 bases). The CDR3 is 16 amino acids. Trimming removed 0 bases from V and 4 bases from J, with 14 bases in between. Germline values: CDR1 SGHKS, CDR2 YYEKEE (reference sequence). Using reference TRBV5-5 and TRBJ2-1 for the parts outside the CDR3, the full variable domain is DAGVTQSPTHLIKTRGQQVTLRCSPISGHKSVSWYQQVLGQGPQFIFQYYEKEERGRGNFPDRFSARQFPNYSSELNVNALLLGDSALYLCASSLGGRLDYNEQFFGPGTRLTVL.

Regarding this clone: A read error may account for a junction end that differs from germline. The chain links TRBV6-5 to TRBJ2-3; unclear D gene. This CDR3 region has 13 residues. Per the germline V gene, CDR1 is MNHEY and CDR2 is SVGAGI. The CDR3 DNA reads TGTGCCACCAGTCCGGGTCTTCCAGATACGCAGTATTTT. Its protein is CATSPGLPDTQYF.

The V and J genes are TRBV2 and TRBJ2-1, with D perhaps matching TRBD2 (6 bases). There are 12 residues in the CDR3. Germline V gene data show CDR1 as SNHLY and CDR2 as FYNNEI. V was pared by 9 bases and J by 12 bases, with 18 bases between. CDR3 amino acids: CASIFAGFAQFF. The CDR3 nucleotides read TGTGCCAGTATATTCGCGGGATTTGCGCAGTTCTTC.

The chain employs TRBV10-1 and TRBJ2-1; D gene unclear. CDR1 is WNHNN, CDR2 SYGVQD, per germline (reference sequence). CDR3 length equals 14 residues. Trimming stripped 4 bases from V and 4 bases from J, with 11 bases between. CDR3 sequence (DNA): TGCGCCAGCAGTGGAACTTCGATATACAATGAGCAGTTCTTC. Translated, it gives CASSGTSIYNEQFF.

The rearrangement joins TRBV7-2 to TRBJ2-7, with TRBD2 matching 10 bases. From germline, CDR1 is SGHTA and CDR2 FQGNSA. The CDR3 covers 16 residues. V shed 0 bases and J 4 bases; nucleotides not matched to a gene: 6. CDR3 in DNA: TGTGCCAGCAGCTTAGCGAAGGGACTAGCGACTTACGAGCAGTACTTC. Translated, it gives CASSLAKGLATYEQYF.

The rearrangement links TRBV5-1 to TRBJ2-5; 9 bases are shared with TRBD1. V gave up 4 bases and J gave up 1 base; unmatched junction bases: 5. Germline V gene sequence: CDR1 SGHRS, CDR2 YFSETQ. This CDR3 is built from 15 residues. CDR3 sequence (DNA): TGCGCCAGCAGCATCGGACAGGGGCCCCAAGAGACCCAGTACTTC. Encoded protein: CASSIGQGPQETQYF.

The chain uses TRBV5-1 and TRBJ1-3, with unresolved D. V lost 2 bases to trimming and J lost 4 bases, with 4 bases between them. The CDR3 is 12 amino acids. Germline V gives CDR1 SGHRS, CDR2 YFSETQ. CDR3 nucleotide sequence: TGCGCCAGCAGCTTACAGGGAAACACCATATATTTT. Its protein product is CASSLQGNTIYF.

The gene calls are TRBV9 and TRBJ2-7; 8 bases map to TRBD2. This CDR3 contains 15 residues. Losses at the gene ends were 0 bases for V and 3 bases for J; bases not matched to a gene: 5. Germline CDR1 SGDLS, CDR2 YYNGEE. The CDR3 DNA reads TGTGCCAGCAGCGTAGGAGAGCGGGAGTTCTACGAGCAGTACTTC. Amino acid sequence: CASSVGEREFYEQYF.